Listed below are T cell receptor beta chains from one sample, sequenced in a study of blood T cell repertoires in COVID-19. The protocol was immunoSEQ multiplex PCR, while the TCRdb copy is restricted to in-frame clones and leaves out a portion. The sample shows around 300,000 clones, 75% to 90% of them seen only once. Sequences were obtained from peripheral blood. All receptors derive from a woman in her 40s who had recovered from COVID-19. The conserved cysteine and the conserved F or W are not part of the CDR3 here. The order of the fields is V gene, J gene, D gene, CDR3 protein. The D gene is left open where the match is weak.

V: TRBV27; J: TRBJ1-5; D: NA; CDR3: ASSVTGSNQPQH
V: TRBV5-1; J: TRBJ2-3; D: NA; CDR3: ASSSQNRAGTDTQY
V: TRBV19; J: TRBJ2-5; D: NA; CDR3: ASSGGQGKGETQY
V: TRBV7-3; J: TRBJ2-3; D: TRBD1; CDR3: ASSPGGQRTDTQY
V: TRBV28; J: TRBJ2-7; D: NA; CDR3: ASSLFDRVYEQY
V: TRBV2; J: TRBJ2-3; D: TRBD2; CDR3: ASSQIAGNTDTQY
V: TRBV9; J: TRBJ2-1; D: NA; CDR3: ASSVVMEDQQF
V: TRBV10-1; J: TRBJ2-2; D: TRBD2; CDR3: ASSIAGVTGELF
V: TRBV5-1; J: TRBJ1-5; D: NA; CDR3: ASSPEGDQPQH
V: TRBV5-1; J: TRBJ2-1; D: TRBD2; CDR3: ASSPPGGRNEQF
V: TRBV7-3; J: TRBJ2-1; D: NA; CDR3: ASSLRAGASNEQF
V: TRBV12-3/TRBV12-4; J: TRBJ1-2; D: NA; CDR3: ASSQGGYGYT
V: TRBV4-1; J: TRBJ2-2; D: NA; CDR3: ASSQERASGGIGTGELF
V: TRBV7-8; J: TRBJ1-6; D: NA; CDR3: ASRPEGDASPLH
V: TRBV2; J: TRBJ1-3; D: TRBD1; CDR3: ASSVTGGYGNTIY
V: TRBV6-5; J: TRBJ1-2; D: TRBD1; CDR3: ASSYSGQVDYGYT
V: TRBV27; J: TRBJ1-2; D: NA; CDR3: ASRNRVGGYT
V: TRBV7-9; J: TRBJ1-1; D: NA; CDR3: ASSIDSGDTEAF
V: TRBV30; J: TRBJ1-1; D: NA; CDR3: AWSEGQLNTEAF
V: TRBV19; J: TRBJ2-1; D: NA; CDR3: ATKEGANEQF
V: TRBV19; J: TRBJ1-2; D: NA; CDR3: ASSIGPLGGDRGGYT
V: TRBV27; J: TRBJ2-7; D: TRBD1; CDR3: ASRGQGRNEQY
V: TRBV28; J: TRBJ1-1; D: TRBD1; CDR3: ASSGQGGEREAF
V: TRBV5-1; J: TRBJ2-7; D: NA; CDR3: ASSPPDRTYEQY
V: TRBV20-1; J: TRBJ2-5; D: NA; CDR3: SASDGRVETQY
V: TRBV19; J: TRBJ1-6; D: NA; CDR3: ASSIRAVVSPLH
V: TRBV7-8; J: TRBJ1-5; D: NA; CDR3: ASSELQAPVRMPQH
V: TRBV30; J: TRBJ1-3; D: NA; CDR3: AWSLISGNTIY
V: TRBV10-2; J: TRBJ2-3; D: TRBD1; CDR3: ASIEGASTDTQY
V: TRBV30; J: TRBJ2-5; D: TRBD2; CDR3: AWSGSGGGRETQY
V: TRBV18; J: TRBJ2-3; D: TRBD2; CDR3: ASSGTTSGSFASSQY
V: TRBV16; J: TRBJ1-5; D: NA; CDR3: ASSRDFSNQPQH
V: TRBV5-3; J: TRBJ2-2; D: NA; CDR3: ARSFAGDDTGELF
V: TRBV19; J: TRBJ2-1; D: TRBD2; CDR3: ASSYSRLAGVLEQF
V: TRBV25-1; J: TRBJ1-1; D: TRBD1; CDR3: ASSRTGGNTEAF
V: TRBV11-3; J: TRBJ2-1; D: NA; CDR3: ASSLVAGNEQF
V: TRBV5-4; J: TRBJ2-2; D: TRBD1; CDR3: ASSPLNAGTVNTGELF
V: TRBV7-2; J: TRBJ2-7; D: TRBD2; CDR3: ASSLASGRAHEQY
V: TRBV10-3; J: TRBJ2-7; D: NA; CDR3: AISEFEGLSYEQY
V: TRBV5-1; J: TRBJ2-7; D: TRBD1; CDR3: ASSTRDSVSYEQY
V: TRBV7-6; J: TRBJ2-1; D: NA; CDR3: ASSSGGVPYNEQF
V: TRBV28; J: TRBJ2-7; D: TRBD1; CDR3: ASSLVGQGSYEQY
V: TRBV7-2; J: TRBJ1-5; D: NA; CDR3: ASSGRQDNNQPQH
V: TRBV29-1; J: TRBJ2-5; D: NA; CDR3: SVEASGVAQY
V: TRBV6-6; J: TRBJ2-1; D: NA; CDR3: ASSYRGRGHYNEQF
V: TRBV27; J: TRBJ2-1; D: TRBD2; CDR3: ASSRGLAGVDEQF
V: TRBV7-9; J: TRBJ2-1; D: TRBD2; CDR3: ASSWGPTAGTNEQF